One sample yielded the 30 T cell receptor beta chains listed below, sequenced in a study of molecular identifiers for immune sequencing clone quantification. Using its own MiXCR run on the PCR reads, TCRdb lists one record per CDR3 protein. The sample has about 500,000 distinct CDR3 sequences, around 25% seen once. Sequencing input: naive CD8+ T cells from blood, with Jurkat cell RNA spiked in. Subset given: FACS-sorted CD8+CD4-CCR7+CD45RA+ naive T cells. The origin of the receptors is a human donor in good health. Some libraries in this study had Jurkat cell RNA spiked in.

In its sample, this clonotype was seen many times. V usage is TRBV12-3 or TRBV12-4 and J usage is TRBJ2-3, with D unresolved. This CDR3 has 13 amino acids. The V end lost 3 bases, the J end lost 0 bases, and 4 bases lay between the germline ends. DNA of the CDR3: TGTGCCAGCAGTTTGGGGAGCACAGATACGCAGTATTTT. It translates to CASSLGSTDTQYF.

At least ten counts were recorded for this clonotype. J is TRBJ2-1 and V is TRBV5-1, with D perhaps TRBD2 (6 bases). V lost 2 bases and J lost 8, with 17 bases in between. This CDR3 has 15 residues. CDR1 SGHRS and CDR2 YFSETQ come from the germline V gene. The chain's CDR3 is CASSLVGLANHEQFF. The DNA of the CDR3 is TGCGCCAGCAGCTTAGTGGGCCTAGCGAATCATGAGCAGTTCTTC.

The chain recombines TRBV6-5 with TRBJ1-5; tentative D call: TRBD1 (5 bases). V shed 7 bases and J shed 1 base, with 20 bases lying between them. The CDR3 is made up of 17 amino acids. CDR1 and CDR2 (germline): MNHEY, SVGAGI. CDR3 loop: CASKPGTRETSNQPQHF. For the CDR3, the DNA is TGTGCCAGCAAACCCGGGACGAGGGAAACGAGCAATCAGCCCCAGCATTTT.

The chain joins TRBV7-2 to TRBJ2-1; TRBD2 might be the D (6 bases). Trimming stripped 1 base from V and 14 bases from J, with 9 bases between. This CDR3 contains 11 residues. Germline V gene data show CDR1 as SGHTA and CDR2 as FQGNSA. CDR3 sequence reads: CASSLGRGEFF. CDR3 sequence (DNA): TGTGCCAGCAGCTTAGGGCGGGGCGAGTTCTTC.

This clonotype was seen ten or more times. The gene calls are TRBV7-8 and TRBJ1-1; the D is unclear. The germline CDR1 and CDR2 sequences are SGHVS and FQNEAQ. The CDR3 has 12 amino acids. V gave up 5 bases and J gave up 8 bases, with 12 bases separating them. CDR3 sequence reads: CASSRMEDEAFF. The CDR3 DNA sequence: TGTGCCAGCAGCCGAATGGAGGACGAAGCTTTCTTT.

This clonotype was picked up many times. The CDR3 protein is CASSLGTGGQPQHF. CDR3 bases: TGCGCCAGCAGCTTAGGCACAGGGGGACAGCCCCAGCATTTT. The V call is TRBV5-1, the J call TRBJ1-5; 8 nucleotides match TRBD1. Germline CDR1 SGHRS, CDR2 YFSETQ. Germline trimming cut 2 bases from V and 7 bases from J; bases unmatched to any gene: 5. CDR3 length: 14 residues.

This sequence joins TRBV2 and TRBJ1-1, with 7 bases matching TRBD1. J was trimmed by 7 bases and V by 0 bases; bases with no gene match: 8. The length of the CDR3 is 15 residues. CDR1 is SNHLY and CDR2 is FYNNEI in the germline V gene. The CDR3 here is CASSEAPRGPGEAFF. The CDR3 DNA follows: TGTGCCAGCAGTGAAGCGCCAAGGGGGCCGGGTGAAGCTTTCTTT.

The chain couples TRBV21-1 to TRBJ1-1; the table's D call of TRBD1 was not tested on the DNA. TRBV21-1 is annotated as a pseudogene. CDR3 length: 14 residues. As DNA, the CDR3 is TGTGCCAGCAGCCAGACAGGGCCGCACACTGAAGCTTTCTTT. The encoded protein is CASSQTGPHTEAFF.

Comment on this clonotype: Since no conserved phenylalanine or tryptophan closes the CDR3, a read error is the likely cause. This chain connects TRBV30 to TRBJ2-5; no firm D call. V dropped 5 bases and J dropped 0 bases, with 10 bases sitting between them. Germline V lookup: CDR1 GTSNPN, CDR2 SVGIG (reference sequence). The CDR3 extends over 13 amino acids. The CDR3 region has the DNA TGTGCCTGGGGAAACAGCTACCAAGAGACCCAGTACTAC. This sequence encodes CAWGNSYQETQYY.

This clonotype has a handful of counts. The chain uses TRBV5-6 and TRBJ2-7; 8 positions match TRBD1. This CDR3 comprises 15 residues. The V segment lost 3 bases and the J segment 2 bases; nucleotides outside the gene matches: 7. Germline-derived CDR1 and CDR2 are SGHDT and YYEEEE. CDR3 loop: CASSWEDRGTYEQYF. The CDR3 bases are TGTGCCAGCAGCTGGGAAGACAGGGGTACCTACGAGCAGTACTTC.

This clonotype was found many times. V and J are TRBV7-9 and TRBJ1-4, with D unclear. Germline assignment: CDR1 SEHNR and CDR2 FQNEAQ (reference sequence). V was pared by 5 bases and J by 7 bases, with 20 bases between. This CDR3 spans 16 amino acids. The CDR3 loop reads CASSPQRLVPGEKLFF. DNA for the CDR3: TGTGCCAGCAGCCCCCAACGACTCGTGCCGGGTGAAAAACTGTTTTTT.

This clonotype was observed many times. This chain links TRBV12-3 or TRBV12-4 with TRBJ1-5; a weak D match, TRBD1 (5 bases). CDR3 length equals 16 residues. Trimming pared 6 bases from V and 0 bases from J, leaving 15 bases between. The CDR3 sequence: CASRDPTESSNQPQHF. As DNA, the CDR3 is TGTGCCAGCAGGGACCCGACAGAAAGTAGCAATCAGCCCCAGCATTTT.

This clonotype occurred many times. The rearrangement uses TRBV25-1 and TRBJ2-7; a possible D gene is TRBD1 (5 bases). The V end was cut by 5 bases, the J end by 4 bases, with 15 bases between. The CDR3 extends over 14 amino acids. Germline V CDR1 and CDR2: MGHDK, SYGVNS. This CDR3 is CASSSSDRIYEQYF. The CDR3 DNA follows: TGTGCCAGCAGTTCGTCCGACAGAATTTACGAGCAGTACTTC.

This clonotype has ten or more counts. V is TRBV3-1 and J is TRBJ2-3; 11 bases are shared with TRBD2. The V segment lost 5 bases and the J segment 3 bases; nucleotides outside the gene matches: 4. Looked up from germline, CDR1 is LGHDT and CDR2 is YNNKEL (reference sequence). The CDR3 contains 15 residues. For the CDR3, the DNA is TGTGCCAGCAGCTCCCCTAGCGGGGGGACAGATACGCAGTATTTT. It encodes CASSSPSGGTDTQYF.

This clonotype was observed at least ten times. This rearrangement joins TRBV24-1 to TRBJ2-3, with D perhaps matching TRBD1 or TRBD2 (6 bases each). CDR1 and CDR2 (germline): KGHDR, SFDVKD. V was pared by 4 bases and J by 1 base, with 14 bases between. The CDR3 is 16 residues long. The CDR3 reads CATSEPGALGTDTQYF. The DNA for the CDR3 is TGTGCCACCAGTGAGCCGGGGGCGCTGGGCACAGATACGCAGTATTTT.

The gene calls are TRBV5-1 and TRBJ2-7, with D possibly being TRBD1 or TRBD2 (5 bases each). Trimming shortened V by 2 bases and J by 3 bases, and 12 bases separated the two germline ends. Germline V gene sequence: CDR1 SGHRS, CDR2 YFSETQ. The CDR3 consists of 14 residues. The CDR3: CASSFRVGGYEQYF. The CDR3 nucleotides are TGCGCCAGCAGCTTTAGGGTTGGGGGCTACGAGCAGTACTTC.

This clonotype was counted many times. The chain is built from TRBV6-5 and TRBJ2-3; TRBD2 agrees at 7 bases. The germline CDR1 and CDR2 sequences are MNHEY and SVGAGI. This CDR3 comprises 14 residues. J lost 6 bases, V lost 5 bases, and 8 bases had no gene match. CDR3 amino acids: CASSPGLVFDTQYF. DNA for the CDR3: TGTGCCAGCAGTCCTGGACTAGTCTTTGATACGCAGTATTTT.

To note about this clonotype: A much larger clone lies one base from this, so it may be a read error. The chain joins TRBV4-1 to TRBJ2-5; weak D call: TRBD1 (6 bases). Trimming took off 4 bases at V and 5 bases at J, with 14 bases between the two ends. CDR1 is MGHRA, CDR2 YSYEKL, per germline. This CDR3 has 14 residues. CDR3 sequence reads: CASSPSGGHETQYF. As DNA, the CDR3 is TGCGCCAGCAGCCCCTCTGGGGGCCATGAGACCCAGTACTTC.

This clonotype was picked up a small number of times. The V call is TRBV6-5, the J call TRBJ2-2; D call uncertain. The germline V and J ends were trimmed by 5 bases and 2 bases, with 9 bases remaining between them. There are 14 residues in the CDR3. CDR1 MNHEY and CDR2 SVGAGI come from the germline V gene. The CDR3 DNA sequence: TGTGCCAGCAGTCGCCAGATTAACACCGGGGAGCTGTTTTTT. It codes for CASSRQINTGELFF.

On this clonotype: A read error is possible here, since a much larger clone lies one base away. The chain links TRBV5-1 to TRBJ2-7; no clear D gene. CDR3 length: 13 residues. V was cut by 3 bases and J by 3 bases, with 10 bases left in between. Germline V CDR1 and CDR2: SGHRS, YFSETQ. The DNA for the CDR3 is TGCGCCAGCAGCTCGGAGCCCCACTACGAGCAGTACTTC. Amino acids: CASSSEPHYEQYF.

The rearrangement links TRBV9 to TRBJ2-1, with D hard to call. The CDR3 has 15 amino acids. Deletions cut 2 bases from V and 4 bases from J, with 13 bases between. The germline gives CDR1 SGDLS, CDR2 YYNGEE. The CDR3 sequence is CASSVVGQPYNEQFF. CDR3 sequence (DNA): TGTGCCAGCAGCGTTGTGGGTCAGCCATACAATGAGCAGTTCTTC. Filled out from reference TRBV9 and TRBJ2-1, the complete variable domain reads DSGVTQTPKHLITATGQRVTLRCSPRSGDLSVYWYQQSLDQGLQFLIQYYNGEERAKGNILERFSAQQFPDLHSELNLSSLELGDSALYFCASSVVGQPYNEQFFGPGTRLTVL.

There are a few counts of this clonotype. The chain has TRBV12-3 or TRBV12-4 and TRBJ2-7; a possible D gene is TRBD2 (5 bases). V was cut by 4 bases and J by 2 bases, with 9 bases left in between. The CDR3 covers 13 residues. CDR3 in DNA: TGTGCCAGCAGTTCCAGCGGAACCTACGAGCAGTACTTC. It specifies CASSSSGTYEQYF.

The CDR3 here is CASRDSTFEAFF. The CDR3 region has the DNA TGTGCCAGCAGGGACAGCACTTTTGAAGCTTTCTTT. The chain is built from TRBV7-9 and TRBJ1-1, with D possibly TRBD1 on 6 matching bases. This CDR3 has 12 amino acids. Germline-derived CDR1 and CDR2 are SEHNR and FQNEAQ (reference sequence). Deletions cut 6 bases from V and 7 bases from J, with 12 bases between.

This rearrangement joins TRBV20-1 to TRBJ2-7, with 7 bases matching TRBD1. The V gene's germline CDR1 is DFQATT and CDR2 SNEGSKA (reference sequence). Trimming took 1 base from V and 0 from J; bases not matched to a gene: 15. This CDR3 has 18 residues. CDR3 DNA sequence: TGCAGTGCTAGAGTGTTCCGTGACAGGGACCTTAGCTCCTACGAGCAGTACTTC. The encoded protein is CSARVFRDRDLSSYEQYF.

This clonotype was detected a few times. V is TRBV13 and J is TRBJ1-1; weak D call: TRBD1 (5 bases). Trimming removed 8 bases at V and 1 base at J, with 14 bases between. Germline CDR1 PRHDT, CDR2 FYEKMQ (reference sequence). The CDR3 length is 14 residues. The CDR3 is CASAQRGGNTEAFF. The CDR3 coding sequence is TGTGCCAGCGCACAACGCGGGGGGAACACTGAAGCTTTCTTT.

As for this clonotype: This may come from a read error, since a much larger clone is one base off. The chain uses TRBV29-1 and TRBJ1-1, with unresolved D. This CDR3 is built from 11 residues. In germline, CDR1 is SQVTM, CDR2 ANQGSEA. The CDR3 here is CSVVMNTAAFF. CDR3 coding DNA: TGCAGCGTTGTCATGAACACTGCAGCTTTCTTT.

This sequence joins TRBV11-2 and TRBJ2-1; D unclear. The CDR3 spans 13 residues. The V gene lost 0 bases and the J gene lost 6 bases, with 6 bases spanning the gap. The V gene's germline CDR1 is SGHAT and CDR2 FQNNGV. The CDR3 DNA is TGTGCCAGCAGCTTAGATCTGGGCAATGAGCAGTTCTTC. It translates to CASSLDLGNEQFF.

This clonotype was counted at least ten times. V and J are TRBV6-5 and TRBJ2-1; D not resolved. The length of the CDR3 is 15 residues. V lost 4 bases, J lost 0 bases, and 10 bases lay in between. The germline gives CDR1 MNHEY, CDR2 SVGAGI. In DNA form, the CDR3 reads TGTGCCAGCAGTTCCCTGGAGAGCTCCTACAATGAGCAGTTCTTC. Translating gives CASSSLESSYNEQFF.

In its sample, this clonotype was seen a few times. The CDR3 region is CASSPLHQGAEAFF. The CDR3 DNA reads TGCGCCAGCAGCCCCCTTCATCAGGGGGCTGAAGCTTTCTTT. This sequence joins TRBV4-1 and TRBJ1-1, with 7 nucleotides matching TRBD1. The CDR3 is made up of 14 amino acids. V trimming: 4 bases; J trimming: 6 bases; junction bases outside the gene matches: 8. Germline lookup yields CDR1 MGHRA and CDR2 YSYEKL.

This clonotype showed up just a few times. The CDR3 spells CASTTGTGAYEQYF. CDR3 in DNA: TGTGCCAGCACTACCGGGACAGGGGCCTACGAGCAGTACTTC. The chain combines TRBV7-2 with TRBJ2-7, with 10 positions matching TRBD1. J gave up 2 bases and V 7 bases, and 5 bases lay outside the gene matches. The V gene's germline CDR1 is SGHTA and CDR2 FQGNSA. This CDR3 is built from 14 residues.